This is a list of T cell receptor beta chains from one sample in a study of T cells in Graves' hyperthyroidism and ophthalmopathy. In TCRdb, the multiplex PCR reads were re-called with MiXCR into one record per CDR3 protein. The sample yields about 640,000 distinct CDR3 sequences, less than 25% seen once. The sequencing sample was made of blood. These receptors were obtained from a man aged 25-40 years with Graves' ophthalmopathy. CDR3s include the opening cysteine and the closing phenylalanine or tryptophan. The D gene is left open where the match is weak. Clone size appears in some rows only: once, few, many, or a class for an expanded clone.

CDR3	DNA	D	V	J	size
CARSWAKYGEQYF	TGTGCCAGGAGTTGGGCTAAGTACGGCGAGCAGTACTTC	NA	TRBV28	TRBJ2-7	once
CASSPGQAGGYNEQFF	TGTGCCAGCTCACCCGGACAGGCGGGGGGTTACAATGAGCAGTTCTTC	NA	TRBV18	TRBJ2-1	many
CATSGGTANTGEPFF	TGTGCCACCAGCGGGGGGACAGCTAACACCGGGGAGCCGTTTTTT	NA	TRBV24-1	TRBJ2-2	NA
CASSLRQGDSNQPQHF	TGTGCCAGCAGCTTGCGACAGGGGGATAGCAATCAGCCCCAGCATTTT	TRBD1	TRBV5-8	TRBJ1-5	NA
CASSVRFF	TGTGCCAGCAGCGTCCGGTTCTTC	NA	TRBV9	TRBJ2-1	NA
CASSFSGRVASPLHF	TGTGCCAGCAGTTTCTCGGGGAGGGTTGCATCACCCCTCCACTTT	NA	TRBV28	TRBJ1-6	NA
CASSQERTDYGYTF	TGTGCCAGCAGCCAAGAGAGGACAGACTATGGCTACACCTTC	NA	TRBV14	TRBJ1-2	many
CASSPRGPYEQYF	TGTGCCAGCAGCCCCCGGGGACCCTACGAGCAGTACTTC	NA	TRBV7-9	TRBJ2-7	few
CAISESNTGVNEQYF	TGTGCCATCAGTGAGAGTAACACAGGGGTCAACGAGCAGTACTTC	TRBD1	TRBV10-3	TRBJ2-7	few
CASSLGGGRGLGEQFF	TGCGCCAGCAGCTTGGGGGGCGGGAGGGGCTTGGGTGAGCAGTTCTTC	TRBD2	TRBV5-1	TRBJ2-1	once
CASCSRFFQETQYF	TGTGCCAGTTGCTCCCGGTTTTTCCAAGAGACCCAGTACTTC	NA	TRBV19	TRBJ2-5	once
CASSPPYYQGAEDQETQYF	TGTGCCAGCAGTCCGCCTTATTATCAGGGGGCGGAGGACCAAGAGACCCAGTACTTC	TRBD1	TRBV6-1	TRBJ2-5	many
CASSVRDLGNTIYF	TGTGCCAGCAGCGTCCGGGACCTTGGAAACACCATATATTTT	NA	TRBV3-1	TRBJ1-3	many
CASSPPAGQETQYF	TGTGCCAGCTCACCACCGGCAGGGCAAGAGACCCAGTACTTC	NA	TRBV18	TRBJ2-5	many
CSARVAGATDTQYF	TGCAGTGCTAGAGTAGCGGGAGCCACAGATACGCAGTATTTT	TRBD2	TRBV20-1	TRBJ2-3	few
CASSPRAGGYEQYF	TGTGCCAGCAGCCCCCGTGCGGGAGGGTACGAGCAGTACTTC	TRBD2	TRBV6-1	TRBJ2-7	NA
CAISESGGRVGTEAFF	TGTGCCATCAGTGAGTCCGGGGGCAGGGTGGGAACTGAAGCTTTCTTT	NA	TRBV10-3	TRBJ1-1	NA
CASSIKTGLSSYNEQFF	TGTGCCAGTAGTATAAAGACGGGATTAAGCTCCTACAATGAGCAGTTCTTC	NA	TRBV19	TRBJ2-1	NA
CASSARDRRETQYF	TGCGCCAGCAGTGCCCGGGACAGGAGGGAGACCCAGTACTTC	TRBD1	TRBV10-1	TRBJ2-5	many
CAWSTGTGLGYGYTF	TGTGCCTGGAGTACCGGGACAGGACTCGGCTATGGCTACACCTTC	TRBD1	TRBV30	TRBJ1-2	many
CATSDLQLSETQYF	TGTGCCACCAGTGATTTGCAACTATCCGAGACCCAGTACTTC	NA	TRBV24-1	TRBJ2-5	few
CASSRAFDYTF	TGTGCCAGCAGTCGGGCCTTTGACTACACCTTC	NA	TRBV3-1	TRBJ1-2	few
CASRGQGSRQYF	TGTGCCAGCAGAGGACAGGGCTCGCGGCAGTACTTC	TRBD1	TRBV2	TRBJ2-7	few